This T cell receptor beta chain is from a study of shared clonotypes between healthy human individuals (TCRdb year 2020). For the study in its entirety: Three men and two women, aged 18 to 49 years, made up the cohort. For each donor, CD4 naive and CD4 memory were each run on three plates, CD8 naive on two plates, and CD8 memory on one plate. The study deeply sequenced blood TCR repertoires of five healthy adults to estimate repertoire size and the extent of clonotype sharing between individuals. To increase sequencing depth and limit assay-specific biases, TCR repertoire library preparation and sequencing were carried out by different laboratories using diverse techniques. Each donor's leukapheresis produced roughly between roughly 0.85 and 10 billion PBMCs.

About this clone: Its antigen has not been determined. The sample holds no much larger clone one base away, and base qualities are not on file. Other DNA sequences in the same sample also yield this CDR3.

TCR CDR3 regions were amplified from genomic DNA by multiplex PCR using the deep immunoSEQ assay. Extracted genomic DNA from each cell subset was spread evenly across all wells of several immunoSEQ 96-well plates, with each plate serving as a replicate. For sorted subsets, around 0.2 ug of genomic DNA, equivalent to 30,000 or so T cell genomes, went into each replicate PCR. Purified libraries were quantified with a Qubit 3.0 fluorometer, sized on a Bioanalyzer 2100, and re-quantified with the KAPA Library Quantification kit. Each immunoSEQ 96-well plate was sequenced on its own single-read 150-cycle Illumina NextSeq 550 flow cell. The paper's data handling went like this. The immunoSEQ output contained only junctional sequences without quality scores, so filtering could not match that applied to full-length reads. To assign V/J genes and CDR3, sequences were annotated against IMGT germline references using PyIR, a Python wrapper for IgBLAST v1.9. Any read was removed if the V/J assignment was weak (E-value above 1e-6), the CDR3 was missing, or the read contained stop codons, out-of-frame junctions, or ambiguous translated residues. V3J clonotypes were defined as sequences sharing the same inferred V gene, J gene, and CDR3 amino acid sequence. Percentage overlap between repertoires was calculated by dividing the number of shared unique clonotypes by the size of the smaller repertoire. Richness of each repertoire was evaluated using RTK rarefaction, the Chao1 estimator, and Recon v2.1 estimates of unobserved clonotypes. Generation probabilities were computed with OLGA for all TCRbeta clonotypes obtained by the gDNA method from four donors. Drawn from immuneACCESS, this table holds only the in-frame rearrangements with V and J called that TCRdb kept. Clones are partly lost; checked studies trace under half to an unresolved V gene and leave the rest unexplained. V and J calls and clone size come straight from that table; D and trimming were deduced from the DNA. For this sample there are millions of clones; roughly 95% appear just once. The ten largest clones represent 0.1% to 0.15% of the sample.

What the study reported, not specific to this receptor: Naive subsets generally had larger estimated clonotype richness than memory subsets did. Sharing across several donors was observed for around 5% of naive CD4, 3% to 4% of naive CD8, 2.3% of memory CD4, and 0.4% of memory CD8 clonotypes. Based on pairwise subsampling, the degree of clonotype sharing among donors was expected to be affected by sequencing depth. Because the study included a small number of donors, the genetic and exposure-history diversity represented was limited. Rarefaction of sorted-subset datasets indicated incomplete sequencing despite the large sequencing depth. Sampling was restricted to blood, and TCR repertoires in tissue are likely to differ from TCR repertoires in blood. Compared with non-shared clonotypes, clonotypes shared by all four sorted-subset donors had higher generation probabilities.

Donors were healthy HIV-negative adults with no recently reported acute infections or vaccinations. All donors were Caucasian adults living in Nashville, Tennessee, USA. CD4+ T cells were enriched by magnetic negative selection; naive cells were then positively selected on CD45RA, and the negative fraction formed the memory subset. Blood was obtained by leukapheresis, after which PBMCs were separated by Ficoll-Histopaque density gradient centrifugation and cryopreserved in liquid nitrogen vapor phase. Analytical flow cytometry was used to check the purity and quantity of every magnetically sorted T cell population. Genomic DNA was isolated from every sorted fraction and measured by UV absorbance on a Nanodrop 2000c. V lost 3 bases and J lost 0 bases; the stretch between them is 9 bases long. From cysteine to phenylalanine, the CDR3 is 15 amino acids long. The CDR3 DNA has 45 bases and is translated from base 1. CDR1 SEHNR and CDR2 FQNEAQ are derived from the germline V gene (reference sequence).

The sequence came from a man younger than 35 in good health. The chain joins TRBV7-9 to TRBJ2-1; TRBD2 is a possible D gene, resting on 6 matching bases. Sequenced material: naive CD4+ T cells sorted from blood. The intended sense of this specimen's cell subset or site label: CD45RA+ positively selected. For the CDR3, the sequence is CASSLRGSSYNEQFF. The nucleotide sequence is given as TGTGCCAGCAGCTTGCGGGGAAGCTCCTACAATGAGCAGTTCTTC.